The rows below give T cell receptor beta chains drawn from one sample of a study of blood T cell repertoires in COVID-19. This table comes from immunoSEQ multiplex PCR, and its TCRdb copy is limited to in-frame clones, with some not included. The sample has tens of thousands of clones, around four fifths seen once; the top ten hold 11%. What was sequenced was peripheral blood. The receptors derive from a man aged 65 to 79 with acute or convalescent COVID-19. CDR3s include the opening cysteine and the closing phenylalanine or tryptophan. A D gene is named only where the DNA matches it firmly. Part of the rows lack a size; the others show once, few, many or a class for expanded clones.

v_gene	len	j_gene	abundance	d_gene	CDR3aa	CDR3nt
TRBV4-1	14	TRBJ2-7	-	-	CASSQDRFTYEQYF	TGCGCCAGCAGCCAAGATCGGTTTACCTACGAGCAGTACTTC
TRBV27	13	TRBJ2-1	-	-	CASRPDRYNEQFF	TGTGCCAGCAGACCTGACAGGTACAATGAGCAGTTCTTC
TRBV10-1	13	TRBJ2-2	-	-	CASSDFNTGELFF	TGCGCCAGCAGTGACTTTAACACCGGGGAGCTGTTTTTT
TRBV5-1	15	TRBJ1-1	-	-	CASSLDGQTNTEAFF	TGCGCCAGCAGCTTGGATGGACAAACGAACACTGAAGCTTTCTTT
TRBV2	15	TRBJ2-2	-	-	CASSVTSANTGELFF	TGTGCCAGCAGTGTGACTAGTGCGAACACCGGGGAGCTGTTTTTT
TRBV6-5	14	TRBJ1-4	-	TRBD1	CASSRTGSAEKLFF	TGTGCCAGCAGTCGGACAGGATCTGCTGAAAAACTGTTTTTT
TRBV12-3/TRBV12-4	13	TRBJ1-5	-	-	CASSPDTYQPQHF	TGTGCCAGCAGTCCAGACACTTATCAGCCCCAGCATTTT
TRBV4-2	14	TRBJ1-2	-	-	CASSPEEGSDGYTF	TGTGCCAGCAGCCCGGAGGAGGGATCAGATGGCTACACCTTC
TRBV15	15	TRBJ1-5	-	-	CATSRERGRNQPQHF	TGTGCCACCAGCAGAGAGCGGGGGAGGAATCAGCCCCAGCATTTT
TRBV7-2	11	TRBJ2-1	-	TRBD2	CASSAGGQQFF	TGTGCCAGCAGTGCGGGGGGCCAGCAGTTCTTC
TRBV5-4	15	TRBJ1-2	-	TRBD1	CASSLGTGGGRGYTF	TGTGCCAGCAGCTTGGGGACAGGGGGCGGACGTGGCTACACCTTC
TRBV5-1	14	TRBJ2-3	once	-	CASSLAEVPETQYF	TGCGCCAGCAGCTTGGCCGAGGTGCCCGAAACGCAGTATTTT
TRBV5-6	16	TRBJ2-1	-	-	CASSPLGGHRGNEQFF	TGTGCCAGCAGCCCGCTCGGCGGCCACCGCGGCAATGAGCAGTTCTTC
TRBV19	15	TRBJ2-2	-	-	CASSIGGVNTGELFF	TGTGCCAGTAGTATAGGGGGGGTGAACACCGGGGAGCTGTTTTTT
TRBV7-2	13	TRBJ2-3	-	TRBD2	CASSRLAGNTQYF	TGTGCCAGCAGCCGACTAGCGGGGAATACGCAGTATTTT
TRBV11-2	12	TRBJ2-1	few	-	CASGRSYNEQFF	TGTGCCAGCGGCCGATCCTACAATGAGCAGTTCTTC
TRBV9	18	TRBJ2-1	-	TRBD2	CASSVAVWRGAYKNEQFF	TGTGCCAGCAGCGTAGCTGTTTGGCGGGGGGCGTACAAAAATGAGCAGTTCTTC
TRBV10-3	15	TRBJ2-3	-	TRBD2	CAISDGTSGGDTQYF	TGTGCCATCAGTGATGGGACTAGCGGGGGGGATACGCAGTATTTT
TRBV3-1/TRBV3-2	13	TRBJ2-3	once	-	CASSLMGGNTQYF	TGTGCCAGCAGCCTAATGGGGGGAAATACGCAGTATTTT
TRBV3-1/TRBV3-2	15	TRBJ2-1	-	TRBD1	CASSQTTGKGDEQFF	TGTGCCAGCAGCCAAACGACAGGGAAGGGTGATGAGCAGTTCTTC
TRBV2	14	TRBJ2-3	-	-	CASRNSDSTDTQYF	TGTGCCAGCCGGAACTCAGACTCCACAGATACGCAGTATTTT
TRBV7-2	15	TRBJ2-3	-	-	CASSLVAGNPDTQYF	TGTGCCAGCAGCTTAGTGGCGGGGAATCCAGATACGCAGTATTTT
TRBV18	17	TRBJ2-3	-	-	CASSPPMRGPFTDTQYF	TGTGCCAGCTCACCCCCCATGCGGGGGCCCTTCACAGATACGCAGTATTTT
TRBV3-1/TRBV3-2	13	TRBJ1-2	few	-	CASSHQGAYGYTF	TGTGCCAGCAGCCACCAGGGTGCCTATGGCTACACCTTC
TRBV6-4	17	TRBJ1-5	-	-	CASRTSIQDVGYQPQHF	TGTGCCAGCAGAACTAGCATCCAGGACGTTGGCTATCAGCCCCAGCATTTT
TRBV6-5	12	TRBJ1-2	-	-	CATGRDNYGYTF	TGTGCCACCGGGCGGGATAACTATGGCTACACCTTC
TRBV6-1	15	TRBJ2-3	-	-	CASSEQGSGTDTQYF	TGTGCCAGCAGTGAACAGGGGTCGGGCACAGATACGCAGTATTTT
TRBV25-1	16	TRBJ2-3	-	TRBD2	CASSDFGGGSTDTQYF	TGTGCCAGCAGTGATTTCGGGGGGGGGTCCACAGATACGCAGTATTTT
TRBV5-1	14	TRBJ1-2	once	-	CASSLEWGREGYTF	TGCGCCAGCAGCTTGGAATGGGGTCGGGAGGGCTACACCTTC
TRBV3-1/TRBV3-2	15	TRBJ1-2	-	-	CASSQGSGLSYGYTF	TGTGCCAGCAGCCAAGGGTCTGGTTTGAGCTATGGCTACACCTTC
TRBV6-6	13	TRBJ2-7	-	-	CASSRQSSYEQYF	TGTGCCAGCAGCAGACAGAGCTCCTACGAGCAGTACTTC
TRBV18	15	TRBJ2-1	-	TRBD1	CASSPSTGGYNEQFF	TGTGCCAGCTCACCAAGCACAGGGGGCTACAATGAGCAGTTCTTC
TRBV10-3	14	TRBJ1-4	-	-	CAISSEATNEKLFF	TGTGCCATCAGCTCAGAGGCAACTAATGAAAAACTGTTTTTT
TRBV5-4	15	TRBJ2-7	once	TRBD1	CASSLGQGSSYEQYF	TGTGCCAGCAGCTTGGGACAGGGTTCCTCCTACGAGCAGTACTTC
TRBV5-6	15	TRBJ1-5	-	TRBD1	CASSRGQGSNQPQHF	TGTGCCAGCAGCCGCGGACAGGGAAGCAATCAGCCCCAGCATTTT
TRBV7-9	13	TRBJ1-2	-	-	CASSSGGLYGYTF	TGTGCCAGCAGCTCAGGAGGGCTCTATGGCTACACCTTC
TRBV5-6	14	TRBJ2-1	-	-	CASSFLGVYNEQFF	TGTGCCAGCAGTTTTCTAGGGGTCTACAATGAGCAGTTCTTC
TRBV4-1	17	TRBJ2-3	-	-	CASSQRAGGISTDTQYF	TGCGCCAGCAGCCAGAGGGCCGGTGGGATAAGCACAGATACGCAGTATTTT